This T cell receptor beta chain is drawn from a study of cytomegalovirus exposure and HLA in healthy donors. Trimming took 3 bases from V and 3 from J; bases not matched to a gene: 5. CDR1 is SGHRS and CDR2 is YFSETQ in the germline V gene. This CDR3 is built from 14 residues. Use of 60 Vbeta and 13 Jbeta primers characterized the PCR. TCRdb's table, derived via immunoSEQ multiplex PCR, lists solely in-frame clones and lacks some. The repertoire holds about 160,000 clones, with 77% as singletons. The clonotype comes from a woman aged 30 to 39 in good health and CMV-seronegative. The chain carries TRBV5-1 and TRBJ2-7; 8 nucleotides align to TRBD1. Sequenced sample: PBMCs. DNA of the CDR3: TGCGCCAGCAGCTCAGGGGGCGCTATCTACGAGCAGTACTTC. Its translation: CASSSGGAIYEQYF.